These T cell receptor beta chains were read from a single sample in a study of CD8+CD57+ T cells in acquired aplastic anemia. Using its own MiXCR run on the reads, TCRdb lists one record per CDR3 protein. The data show about 420,000 distinct CDR3 sequences, 60% to 80% seen once. Sequenced: sorted CD4+, CD8+, or CD8+CD57+ T cells (not recorded which) from PBMCs. These receptors all come from a human donor in good health, serving as a control. CDR3s include the opening cysteine and the closing phenylalanine or tryptophan. D genes are given only for firm matches. Clone size appears in some rows only: once, few, many, or a class for an expanded clone.

len: 19
abundance: many
j_gene: TRBJ1-5
v_gene: TRBV2
d_gene: .
CDR3nt: TGTGCCAGCAGCCTAACACGGACCTCAGTATTAGTAAGCAATCAGCCCCAGCATTTT
CDR3aa: CASSLTRTSVLVSNQPQHF

len: 14
abundance: .
j_gene: TRBJ1-3
v_gene: TRBV19
d_gene: .
CDR3nt: TGTGCCAGTAGCATCCCCGACGGTGGAAACACCATATATTTT
CDR3aa: CASSIPDGGNTIYF

len: 12
abundance: many
j_gene: TRBJ2-5
v_gene: TRBV29-1
d_gene: .
CDR3nt: TGCAGCGTTGTGGAGCTCGGGGAGACCCAGTACTTC
CDR3aa: CSVVELGETQYF

len: 16
abundance: .
j_gene: TRBJ1-2
v_gene: TRBV20-1
d_gene: TRBD1
CDR3nt: TGCAGTGCTTGGGCGACAGGGGTGATACAATGGCCTGGCTACACCTTC
CDR3aa: CSAWATGVIQWPGYTF

len: 17
abundance: .
j_gene: TRBJ2-1
v_gene: TRBV6-7
d_gene: TRBD1
CDR3nt: TGTGCCAGCAGTTACCGCGGACAGGGGGTCGCAAACAATGAGCAGTTCTTC
CDR3aa: CASSYRGQGVANNEQFF

len: 14
abundance: .
j_gene: TRBJ1-1
v_gene: TRBV5-1
d_gene: .
CDR3nt: TGTGCCAGCAGCGCCACCGACGAGAGAGCTGAAGCTTTCTTT
CDR3aa: CASSATDERAEAFF

len: 12
abundance: many
j_gene: TRBJ2-2
v_gene: TRBV3-1
d_gene: .
CDR3nt: TGTGCCAGCAGGCAGGATCTCGGGGAGCTGTTTTTT
CDR3aa: CASRQDLGELFF

len: 15
abundance: .
j_gene: TRBJ1-5
v_gene: TRBV7-3
d_gene: .
CDR3nt: TGTGCCAGCAGCTTAATCGGGGGCGGAACACTGACCCAGCATTTT
CDR3aa: CASSLIGGGTLTQHF

len: 13
abundance: many
j_gene: TRBJ2-5
v_gene: TRBV11-3
d_gene: .
CDR3nt: TGTGCCAGCAGCACTCGGGACGGAGGGACCCAGTACTTC
CDR3aa: CASSTRDGGTQYF

len: 14
abundance: many
j_gene: TRBJ1-1
v_gene: TRBV12-3/TRBV12-4
d_gene: .
CDR3nt: TGTGCCAGCAGGCTTAGGGGACAGAACACTGAAGCTTTCTTT
CDR3aa: CASRLRGQNTEAFF

len: 15
abundance: .
j_gene: TRBJ1-5
v_gene: TRBV5-8
d_gene: .
CDR3nt: TGTGCCAGCAGCCTCCTCACGGAGGGGGATCAGCCCCAGCATTTT
CDR3aa: CASSLLTEGDQPQHF

len: 15
abundance: .
j_gene: TRBJ2-2
v_gene: TRBV2
d_gene: TRBD1
CDR3nt: TGTGCCAGCAGCGGATTGACAGGGGGGGTCGGGGAGCTGTTTTTT
CDR3aa: CASSGLTGGVGELFF

len: 14
abundance: .
j_gene: TRBJ2-7
v_gene: TRBV5-1
d_gene: .
CDR3nt: TGCGCCAGCAGCTCAAAGCGGATGCCTTACGAGCAGTACTTC
CDR3aa: CASSSKRMPYEQYF

len: 15
abundance: many
j_gene: TRBJ1-2
v_gene: TRBV7-8
d_gene: .
CDR3nt: TGTGCCAGCAGCCAACGAACGACAGCTAACTATGGCTACACCTTC
CDR3aa: CASSQRTTANYGYTF

len: 14
abundance: .
j_gene: TRBJ2-2
v_gene: TRBV29-1
d_gene: TRBD1
CDR3nt: TGCAGCGTCACCGGGACAGGGGGTAGCGGGGAGCTGTTTTTT
CDR3aa: CSVTGTGGSGELFF

len: 11
abundance: .
j_gene: TRBJ1-1
v_gene: TRBV20-1
d_gene: .
CDR3nt: TGCAGCGTTGAAGTGAATGGCTACACTTTCTTT
CDR3aa: CSVEVNGYTFF

len: 16
abundance: .
j_gene: TRBJ2-6
v_gene: TRBV7-6
d_gene: TRBD1
CDR3nt: TGTGCCAGCAGCTTAGGACAGGGGAGGTACGAGCAGGACCTGACTTTC
CDR3aa: CASSLGQGRYEQDLTF

len: 18
abundance: many
j_gene: TRBJ1-5
v_gene: TRBV6-1
d_gene: .
CDR3nt: TGTGCCAGCAGTGCTTTTACTAGGGGGACGGTGGGGTATCAGCCCCAGCATTTT
CDR3aa: CASSAFTRGTVGYQPQHF

len: 13
abundance: .
j_gene: TRBJ1-6
v_gene: TRBV20-1
d_gene: .
CDR3nt: TGCAGTGCGGCCGGGGGCGAAAAGAGACCCCTCCACTTT
CDR3aa: CSAAGGEKRPLHF

len: 16
abundance: many
j_gene: TRBJ1-4
v_gene: TRBV25-1
d_gene: .
CDR3nt: TGTGCCAGCAGTCGAGGGACTATCGCAACTAATGAAAAACTGTTTTTT
CDR3aa: CASSRGTIATNEKLFF

len: 17
abundance: .
j_gene: TRBJ2-3
v_gene: TRBV5-1
d_gene: .
CDR3nt: TGCGCCAGCAGCGACGACCCGGCGAGGGAGAGCACAGATACGCAGTATTTT
CDR3aa: CASSDDPARESTDTQYF

len: 15
abundance: once
j_gene: TRBJ2-7
v_gene: TRBV7-2
d_gene: TRBD2
CDR3nt: TGTGCCAGCAGCTTAAAAGGGGCGGGGGGGGGCGAGCAGTACTTC
CDR3aa: CASSLKGAGGGEQYF

len: 15
abundance: once
j_gene: TRBJ1-1
v_gene: TRBV5-4
d_gene: .
CDR3nt: TGTGCCAGCAGCTTGAGGTCAGGTGGAAACACTGAAGCTTTCTTT
CDR3aa: CASSLRSGGNTEAFF